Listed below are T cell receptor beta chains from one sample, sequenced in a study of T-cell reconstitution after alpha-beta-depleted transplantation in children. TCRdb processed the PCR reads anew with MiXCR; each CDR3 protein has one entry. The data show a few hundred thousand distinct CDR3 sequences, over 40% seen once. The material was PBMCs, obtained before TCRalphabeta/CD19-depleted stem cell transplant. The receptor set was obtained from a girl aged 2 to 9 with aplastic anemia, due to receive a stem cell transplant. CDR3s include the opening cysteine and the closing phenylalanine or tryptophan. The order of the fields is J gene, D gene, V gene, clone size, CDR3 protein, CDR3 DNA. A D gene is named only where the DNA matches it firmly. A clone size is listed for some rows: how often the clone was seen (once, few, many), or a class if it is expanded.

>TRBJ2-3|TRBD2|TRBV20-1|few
CSAHSLAGTSTDTQYF
TGCAGTGCTCACTCCCTAGCGGGTACGAGCACAGATACGCAGTATTTT
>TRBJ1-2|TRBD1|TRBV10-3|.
CAITSGQGRGYTF
TGTGCCATCACCTCCGGACAGGGCCGGGGCTACACCTTC
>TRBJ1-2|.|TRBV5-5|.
CASSLVWQVYGYTF
TGTGCCAGCAGCTTGGTTTGGCAGGTCTATGGCTACACCTTC
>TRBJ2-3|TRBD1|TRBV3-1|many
CASSAPGQGFDTQYF
TGTGCCAGCAGCGCGCCGGGACAGGGCTTCGATACGCAGTATTTT
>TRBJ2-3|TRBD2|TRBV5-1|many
CASSLEIAGGLDTQYF
TGCGCCAGCAGCTTGGAGATAGCGGGAGGTTTAGATACGCAGTATTTT
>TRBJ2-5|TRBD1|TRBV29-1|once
CSAWSGQGLGETQYF
TGCAGCGCCTGGTCGGGACAGGGGCTGGGGGAGACCCAGTACTTC
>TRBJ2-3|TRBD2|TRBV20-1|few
CSAGSGETFDTQYF
TGCAGTGCTGGAAGCGGGGAAACCTTCGATACGCAGTATTTT
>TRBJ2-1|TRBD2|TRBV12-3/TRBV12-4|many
CASSLLGLAPSYNEQFF
TGTGCCAGCAGTTTACTAGGACTAGCGCCTTCCTACAATGAGCAGTTCTTC
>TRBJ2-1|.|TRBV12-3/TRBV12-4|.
CASSLARVDNEQFF
TGTGCCAGCAGTTTAGCGCGGGTGGACAATGAGCAGTTCTTC
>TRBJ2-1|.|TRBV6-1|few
CASTDLGNNEQFF
TGTGCCAGCACAGATTTAGGGAACAATGAGCAGTTCTTC
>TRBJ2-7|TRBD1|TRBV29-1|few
CSVGTGGPEQYF
TGCAGCGTTGGAACAGGGGGGCCCGAGCAGTACTTC
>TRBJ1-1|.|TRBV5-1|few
CASSSSTRGDTEAFF
TGCGCCAGCAGCTCCTCGACGAGGGGGGACACTGAAGCTTTCTTT
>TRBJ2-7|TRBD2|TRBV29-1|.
CSVGQTSAYEQYF
TGCAGCGTTGGCCAGACTAGCGCCTACGAGCAGTACTTC
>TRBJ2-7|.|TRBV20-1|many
CSASDSLIYEQYF
TGCAGTGCCTCGGACTCGCTGATCTACGAGCAGTACTTC
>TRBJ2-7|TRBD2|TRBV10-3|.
CAIMSSGRSPPNEQYF
TGTGCCATCATGAGTAGCGGGAGGTCCCCTCCCAACGAGCAGTACTTC
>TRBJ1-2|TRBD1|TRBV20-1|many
CSASEQGALGYGYTF
TGCAGTGCTAGTGAACAGGGGGCGCTTGGCTATGGCTACACCTTC
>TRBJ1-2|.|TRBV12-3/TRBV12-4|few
CASSLDGLYGYTF
TGTGCCAGCAGCCTTGACGGGCTCTATGGCTACACCTTC
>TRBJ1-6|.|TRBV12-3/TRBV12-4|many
CASSASYSYNSPLHF
TGTGCCAGCAGTGCTAGTTACTCCTATAATTCACCCCTCCACTTT
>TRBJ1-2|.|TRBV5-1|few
CASSPRIQGSGYTF
TGCGCCAGCAGCCCGCGAATCCAGGGGAGCGGCTACACCTTC
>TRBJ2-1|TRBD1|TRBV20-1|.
CSVSHPGGNEQFF
TGCAGTGTTTCACACCCAGGGGGCAATGAGCAGTTCTTC
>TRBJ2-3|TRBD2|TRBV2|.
CASSLGASGSTDTQYF
TGTGCCAGCAGCCTTGGGGCTAGCGGTAGCACAGATACGCAGTATTTT
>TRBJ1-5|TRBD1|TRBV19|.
CASSKITGVGGQPQHF
TGTGCCAGTAGTAAAATAACAGGGGTCGGCGGTCAGCCCCAGCATTTT
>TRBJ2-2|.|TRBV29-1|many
CSVDWERTGELFF
TGCAGCGTTGATTGGGAGAGGACCGGGGAGCTGTTTTTT
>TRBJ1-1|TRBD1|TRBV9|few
CASSEGQRNTEAFF
TGTGCCAGCAGCGAGGGACAGAGGAACACTGAAGCTTTCTTT
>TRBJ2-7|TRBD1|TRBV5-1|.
CASSLVGGSSTYEQYF
TGCGCCAGCAGCTTGGTAGGGGGCTCCTCTACCTACGAGCAGTACTTC
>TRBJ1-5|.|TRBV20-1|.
CSARALTGIGNQPQHF
TGCAGTGCTAGAGCCTTAACAGGTATTGGCAATCAGCCCCAGCATTTT
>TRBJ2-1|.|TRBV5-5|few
CASSRGTDVYNEQFF
TGTGCCAGCAGCCGAGGGACCGACGTTTACAATGAGCAGTTCTTC
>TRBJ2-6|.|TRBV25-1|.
CASSESPGLPSGANVLTF
TGTGCCAGCAGTGAGAGCCCGGGACTCCCGTCCGGGGCCAACGTCCTGACTTTC
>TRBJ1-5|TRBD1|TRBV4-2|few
CASSQEQGGQPQHF
TGTGCCAGCAGCCAAGAGCAGGGGGGTCAGCCCCAGCATTTT
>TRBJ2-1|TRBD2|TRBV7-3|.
CASSPSGGASNEQFF
TGTGCCAGCAGCCCCAGCGGGGGGGCCTCCAATGAGCAGTTCTTC
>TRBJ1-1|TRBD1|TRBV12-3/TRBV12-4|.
CASSRSGGRGTEAFF
TGTGCCAGCAGTAGGTCAGGGGGAAGGGGGACTGAAGCTTTCTTT
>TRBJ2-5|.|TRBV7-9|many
CASSLFRVKETQYF
TGTGCCAGCAGCTTGTTCAGGGTGAAAGAGACCCAGTACTTC
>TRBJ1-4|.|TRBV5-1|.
CASSLEGHNEKLFF
TGCGCCAGCAGCTTGGAAGGTCACAATGAAAAACTGTTTTTT
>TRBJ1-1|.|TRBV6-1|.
CASSRTLRDTEAFF
TGTGCCAGCAGTCGGACTCTCAGGGACACTGAAGCTTTCTTT
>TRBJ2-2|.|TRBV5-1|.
CASSRRGVVPSSYTGELFF
TGCGCCAGCAGCCGTAGGGGCGTGGTACCCTCCTCGTACACCGGGGAGCTGTTTTTT
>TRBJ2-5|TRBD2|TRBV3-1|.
CASSTRGLAGGGRETQYF
TGTGCCAGCAGCACCCGGGGTCTAGCGGGAGGTGGAAGAGAGACCCAGTACTTC
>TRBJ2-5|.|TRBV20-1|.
CCAGTGTGDLSRETQYF
TGCTGTGCTGGAACCGGGACTGGGGATCTCAGCCGAGAGACCCAGTACTTC
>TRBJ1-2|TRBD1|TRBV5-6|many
CASSLPTPDRSGYTF
TGTGCCAGCAGCTTGCCAACCCCGGACAGGAGCGGCTACACCTTC
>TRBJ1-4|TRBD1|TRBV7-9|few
CASRRETGFFF
TGTGCCAGCAGACGAGAGACAGGGTTCTTTTTT
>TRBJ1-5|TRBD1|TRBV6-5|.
CASSNRDSSNQPQHF
TGTGCCAGCAGTAACCGGGACAGTAGCAATCAGCCCCAGCATTTT
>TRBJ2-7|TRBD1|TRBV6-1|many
CASIPKAGTGHRYEQYF
TGTGCCAGCATCCCAAAGGCCGGGACAGGGCATAGGTACGAGCAGTACTTC
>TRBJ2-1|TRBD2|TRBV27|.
CASSLGVDGGRNEQFF
TGTGCCAGCAGTTTGGGTGTAGACGGCGGGAGGAATGAGCAGTTCTTC
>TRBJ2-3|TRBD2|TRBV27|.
CASSSLEGGRQDTQYF
TGTGCCAGCAGTTCCCTAGAGGGAGGGCGTCAAGATACGCAGTATTTT
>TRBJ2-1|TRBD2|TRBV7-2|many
CASKRTSGSNEQFF
TGTGCCAGCAAACGGACTAGCGGGAGCAATGAGCAGTTCTTC
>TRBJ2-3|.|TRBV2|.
CASSDRSLGDTQYF
TGTGCCAGCTCCGACCGGTCTCTCGGCGATACGCAGTATTTT
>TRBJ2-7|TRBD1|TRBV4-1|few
CASSPSGQGAYEQYF
TGCGCCAGCAGCCCCTCGGGACAGGGCGCCTACGAGCAGTACTTC
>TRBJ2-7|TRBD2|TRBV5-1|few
CASSQGLAGKRYEQYF
TGCGCCAGCTCTCAAGGACTAGCGGGAAAGAGGTACGAGCAGTACTTC
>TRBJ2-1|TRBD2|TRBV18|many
CASSPRLAEYNEQFF
TGTGCCAGCTCTCCCCGCCTAGCGGAGTACAATGAGCAGTTCTTC
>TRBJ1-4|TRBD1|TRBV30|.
CAWSFSPGQAKKLFF
TGTGCCTGGAGTTTTTCCCCGGGACAGGCAAAAAAACTGTTTTTT
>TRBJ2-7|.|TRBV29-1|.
CSVLGMDEQYF
TGCAGCGTTTTAGGGATGGACGAGCAGTACTTC
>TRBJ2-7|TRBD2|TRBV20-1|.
CSAPNSGTSGNSYEQYF
TGCAGTGCTCCGAACTCCGGGACTAGCGGGAACTCCTACGAGCAGTACTTC
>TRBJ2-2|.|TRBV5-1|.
CASSLTLNTGELFF
TGCGCCAGCAGCTTAACACTTAACACCGGGGAGCTGTTTTTT
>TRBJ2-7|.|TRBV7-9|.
CASSGGELYEQYF
TGTGCCAGCAGCGGAGGGGAACTCTACGAGCAGTACTTC
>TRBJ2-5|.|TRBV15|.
CATSRDADSGTQYF
TGTGCCACCAGCAGAGATGCGGACAGCGGGACCCAGTACTTC
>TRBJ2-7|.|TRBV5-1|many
CASSFSKSATYEQYF
TGCGCCAGCAGCTTTAGCAAGTCAGCAACCTACGAGCAGTACTTC